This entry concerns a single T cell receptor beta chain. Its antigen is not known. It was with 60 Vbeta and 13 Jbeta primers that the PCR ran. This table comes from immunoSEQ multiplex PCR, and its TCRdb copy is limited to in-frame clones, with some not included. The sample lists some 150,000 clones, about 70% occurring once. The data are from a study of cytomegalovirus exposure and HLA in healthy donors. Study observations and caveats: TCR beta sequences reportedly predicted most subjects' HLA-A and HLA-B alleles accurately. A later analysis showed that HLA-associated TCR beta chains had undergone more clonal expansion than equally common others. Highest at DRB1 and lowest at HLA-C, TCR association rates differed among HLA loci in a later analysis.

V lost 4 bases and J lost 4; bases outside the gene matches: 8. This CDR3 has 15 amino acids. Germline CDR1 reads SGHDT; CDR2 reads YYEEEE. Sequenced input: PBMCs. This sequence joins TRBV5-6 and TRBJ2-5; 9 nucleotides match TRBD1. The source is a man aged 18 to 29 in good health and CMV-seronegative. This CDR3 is CASSKNGQGLETQYF. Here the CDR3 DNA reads TGTGCCAGCAGCAAAAATGGACAGGGGTTAGAGACCCAGTACTTC.